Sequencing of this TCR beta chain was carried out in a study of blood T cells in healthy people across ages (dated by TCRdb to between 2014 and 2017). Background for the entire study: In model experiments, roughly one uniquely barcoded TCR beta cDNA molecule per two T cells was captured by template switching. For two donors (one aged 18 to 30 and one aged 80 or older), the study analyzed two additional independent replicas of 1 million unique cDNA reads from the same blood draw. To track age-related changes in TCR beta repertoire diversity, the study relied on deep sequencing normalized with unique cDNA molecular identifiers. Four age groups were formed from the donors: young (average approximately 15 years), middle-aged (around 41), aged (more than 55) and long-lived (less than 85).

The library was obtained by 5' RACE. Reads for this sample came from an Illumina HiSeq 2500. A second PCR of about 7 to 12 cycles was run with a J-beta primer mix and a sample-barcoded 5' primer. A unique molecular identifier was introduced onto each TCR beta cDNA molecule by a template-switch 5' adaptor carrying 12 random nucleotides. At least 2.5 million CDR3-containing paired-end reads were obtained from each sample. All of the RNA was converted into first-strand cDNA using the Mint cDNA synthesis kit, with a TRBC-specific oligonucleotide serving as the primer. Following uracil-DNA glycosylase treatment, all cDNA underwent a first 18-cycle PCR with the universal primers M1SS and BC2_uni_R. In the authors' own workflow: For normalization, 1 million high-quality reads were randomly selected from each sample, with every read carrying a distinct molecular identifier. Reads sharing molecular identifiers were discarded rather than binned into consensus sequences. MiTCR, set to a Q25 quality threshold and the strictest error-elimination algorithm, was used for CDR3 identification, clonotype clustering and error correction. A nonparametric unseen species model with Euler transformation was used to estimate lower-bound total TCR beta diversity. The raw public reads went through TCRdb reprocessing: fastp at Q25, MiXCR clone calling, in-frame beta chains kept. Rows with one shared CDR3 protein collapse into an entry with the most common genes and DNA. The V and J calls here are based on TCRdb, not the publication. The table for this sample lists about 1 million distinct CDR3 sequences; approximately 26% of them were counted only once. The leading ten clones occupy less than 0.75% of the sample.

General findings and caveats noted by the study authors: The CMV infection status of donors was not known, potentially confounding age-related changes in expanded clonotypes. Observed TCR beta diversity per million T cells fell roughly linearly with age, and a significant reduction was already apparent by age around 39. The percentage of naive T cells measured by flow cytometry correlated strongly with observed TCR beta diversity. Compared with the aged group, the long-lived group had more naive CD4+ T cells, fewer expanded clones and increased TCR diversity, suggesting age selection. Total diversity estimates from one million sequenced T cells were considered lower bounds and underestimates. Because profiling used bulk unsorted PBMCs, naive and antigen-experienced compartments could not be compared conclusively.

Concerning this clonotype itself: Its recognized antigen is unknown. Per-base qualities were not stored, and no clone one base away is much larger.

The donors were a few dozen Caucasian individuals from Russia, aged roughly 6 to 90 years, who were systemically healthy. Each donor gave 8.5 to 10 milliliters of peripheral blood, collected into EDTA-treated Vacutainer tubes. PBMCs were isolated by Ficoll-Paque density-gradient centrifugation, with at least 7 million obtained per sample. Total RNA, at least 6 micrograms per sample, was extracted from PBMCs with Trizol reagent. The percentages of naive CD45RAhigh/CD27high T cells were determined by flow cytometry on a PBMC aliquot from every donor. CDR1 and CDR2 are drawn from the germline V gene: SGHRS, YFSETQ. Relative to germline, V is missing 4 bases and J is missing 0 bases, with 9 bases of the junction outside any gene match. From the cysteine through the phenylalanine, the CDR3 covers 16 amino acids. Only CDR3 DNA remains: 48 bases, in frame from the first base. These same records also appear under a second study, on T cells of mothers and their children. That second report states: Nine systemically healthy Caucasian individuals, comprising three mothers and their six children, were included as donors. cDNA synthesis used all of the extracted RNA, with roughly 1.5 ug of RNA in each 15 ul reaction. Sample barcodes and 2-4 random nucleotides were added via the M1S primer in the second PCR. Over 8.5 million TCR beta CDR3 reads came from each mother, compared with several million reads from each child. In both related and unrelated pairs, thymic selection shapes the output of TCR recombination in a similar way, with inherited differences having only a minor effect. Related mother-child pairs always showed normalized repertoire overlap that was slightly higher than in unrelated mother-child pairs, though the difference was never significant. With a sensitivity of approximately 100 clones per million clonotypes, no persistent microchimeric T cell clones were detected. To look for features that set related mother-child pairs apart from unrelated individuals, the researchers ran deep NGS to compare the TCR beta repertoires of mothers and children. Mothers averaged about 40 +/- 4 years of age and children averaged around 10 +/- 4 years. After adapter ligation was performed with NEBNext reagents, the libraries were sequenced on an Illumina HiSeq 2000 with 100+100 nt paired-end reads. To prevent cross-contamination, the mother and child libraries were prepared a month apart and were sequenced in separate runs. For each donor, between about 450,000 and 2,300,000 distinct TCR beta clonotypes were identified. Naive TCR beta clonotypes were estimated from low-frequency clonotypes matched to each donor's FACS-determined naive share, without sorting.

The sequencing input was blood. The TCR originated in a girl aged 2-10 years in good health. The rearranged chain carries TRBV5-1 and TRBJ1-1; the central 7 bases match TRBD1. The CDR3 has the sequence CASSLLDRPMNTEAFF. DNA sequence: TGCGCCAGCAGCCTGTTGGACAGGCCAATGAACACTGAAGCTTTCTTT.